This TCR beta chain was identified during a study of CD8 T cells in Susac syndrome. Study findings and constraints: Regarding the TCR sequencing and HLA analysis, the study admitted that a relatively small number of individuals were involved.

This CDR3 is 14 amino acids long. CDR1 and CDR2 (germline): LNHDA, SQIVND (reference sequence). V was clipped by 5 bases and J by 12 bases; unmatched bases: 9. With random hexamers, reverse transcription was performed on about 0.45 to 1 ug of RNA. A single record per CDR3 protein comes from TCRdb applying MiXCR to the immunoSEQ multiplex PCR reads. The top ten clones hold approximately 0.094% of a sample with about 200,000 distinct CDR3 sequences, roughly 96% of them seen once. Points on this clonotype: Antigen: not known.

TCR beta from blood CD8+ and CD4+ T cells was sequenced. TEMRA cells were FACS-enriched, and CD8+ and CD4+ T cells were isolated negatively. Sequences were obtained from CD4+ T cells from PBMCs. V gene TRBV19 combines with J gene TRBJ1-6, with 8 bases aligning to TRBD1. The TCR sequence derives from a human donor in good health. The CDR3 spells CASSFGQGEGPLHF. CDR3 sequence (DNA): TGTGCCAGTAGTTTTGGACAGGGAGAGGGACCCCTCCACTTT.